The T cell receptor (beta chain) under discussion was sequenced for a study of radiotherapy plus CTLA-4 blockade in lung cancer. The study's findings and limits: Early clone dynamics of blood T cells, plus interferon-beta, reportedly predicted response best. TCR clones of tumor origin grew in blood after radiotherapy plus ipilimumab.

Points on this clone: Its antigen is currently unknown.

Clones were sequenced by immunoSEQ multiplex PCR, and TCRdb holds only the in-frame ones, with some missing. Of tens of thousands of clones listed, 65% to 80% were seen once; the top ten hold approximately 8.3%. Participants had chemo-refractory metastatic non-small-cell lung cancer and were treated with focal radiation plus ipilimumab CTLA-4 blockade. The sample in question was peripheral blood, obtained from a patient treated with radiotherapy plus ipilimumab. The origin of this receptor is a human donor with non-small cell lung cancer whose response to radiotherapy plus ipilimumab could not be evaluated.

CDR3 region: CASSLSGTGADTQYF. The CDR3 DNA follows: TGTGCCAGCAGTTTATCCGGGACAGGGGCAGATACGCAGTATTTT. V usage is TRBV6-6 and J usage is TRBJ2-3; 10 bases are shared with TRBD1. J was trimmed by 4 bases and V by 4 bases; bases with no gene match: 5. This CDR3 comprises 15 residues. Germline loops: CDR1 MNHNY, CDR2 SVGAGI (reference sequence).